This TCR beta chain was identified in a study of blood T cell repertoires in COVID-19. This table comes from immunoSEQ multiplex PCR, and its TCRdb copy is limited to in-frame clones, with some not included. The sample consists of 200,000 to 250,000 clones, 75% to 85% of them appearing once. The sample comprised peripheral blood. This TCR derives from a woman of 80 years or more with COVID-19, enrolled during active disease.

In nucleotides, the CDR3 is TGTGCCAGTGGGAAAGGACAGGGGGTCAATGAGCAGTTCTTC. It specifies CASGKGQGVNEQFF. The chain employs TRBV7-3 and TRBJ2-1; 10 bases map to TRBD1. Unmatched junction bases numbered 8, after V lost 9 bases and J lost 6 bases. Germline assignment: CDR1 SGHTA and CDR2 FQGTGA. CDR3 length: 14 residues.